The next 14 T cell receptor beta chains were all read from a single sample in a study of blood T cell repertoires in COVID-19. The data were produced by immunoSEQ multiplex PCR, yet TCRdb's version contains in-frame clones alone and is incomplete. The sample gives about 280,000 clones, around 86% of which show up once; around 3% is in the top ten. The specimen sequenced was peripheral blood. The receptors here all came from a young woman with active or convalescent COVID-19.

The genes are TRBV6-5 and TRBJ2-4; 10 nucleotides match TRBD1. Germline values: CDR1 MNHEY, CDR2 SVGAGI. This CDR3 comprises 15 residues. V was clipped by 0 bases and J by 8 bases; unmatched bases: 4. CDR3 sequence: CASSYSTGGRDIQYF. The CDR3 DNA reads TGTGCCAGCAGTTACTCGACAGGGGGCAGGGACATTCAGTACTTC.

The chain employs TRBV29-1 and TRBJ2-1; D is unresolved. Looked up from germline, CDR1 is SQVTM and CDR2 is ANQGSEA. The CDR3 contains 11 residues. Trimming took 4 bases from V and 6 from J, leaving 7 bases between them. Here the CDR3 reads CSVGLANEQFF. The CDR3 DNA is TGCAGCGTTGGGTTAGCCAATGAGCAGTTCTTC.

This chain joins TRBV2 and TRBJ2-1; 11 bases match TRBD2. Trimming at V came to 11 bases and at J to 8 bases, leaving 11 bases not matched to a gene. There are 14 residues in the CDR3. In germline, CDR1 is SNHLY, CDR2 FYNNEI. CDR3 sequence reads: CAGLGTSGTYEQFF. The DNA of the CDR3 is TGTGCCGGACTCGGGACTAGCGGTACATATGAGCAGTTCTTC. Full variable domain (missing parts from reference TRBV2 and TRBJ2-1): EPEVTQTPSHQVTQMGQEVILRCVPISNHLYFYWYRQILGQKVEFLVSFYNNEISEKSEIFDDQFSVERPDGSNFTLKIRSTKLEDSAMYFCAGLGTSGTYEQFFGPGTRLTVL.

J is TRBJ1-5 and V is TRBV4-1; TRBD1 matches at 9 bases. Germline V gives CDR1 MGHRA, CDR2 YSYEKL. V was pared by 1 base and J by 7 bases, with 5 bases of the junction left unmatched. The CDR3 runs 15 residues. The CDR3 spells CASSQGDREGQPQHF. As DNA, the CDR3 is TGCGCCAGCAGCCAAGGGGACAGGGAGGGCCAGCCCCAGCATTTT.

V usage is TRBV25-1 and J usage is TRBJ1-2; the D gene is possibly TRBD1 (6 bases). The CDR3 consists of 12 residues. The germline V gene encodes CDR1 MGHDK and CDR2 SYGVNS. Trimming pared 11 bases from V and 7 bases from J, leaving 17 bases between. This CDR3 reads CAASGLRGGYTF. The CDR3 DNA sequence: TGTGCCGCGTCCGGGCTCAGGGGTGGCTACACCTTC.

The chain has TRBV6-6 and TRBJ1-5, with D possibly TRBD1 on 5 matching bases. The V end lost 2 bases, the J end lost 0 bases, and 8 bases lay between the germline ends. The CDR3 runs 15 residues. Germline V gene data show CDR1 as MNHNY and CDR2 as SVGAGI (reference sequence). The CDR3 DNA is TGTGCCAGCAGTTACCACAGGACTAGCAATCAGCCCCAGCATTTT. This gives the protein CASSYHRTSNQPQHF.

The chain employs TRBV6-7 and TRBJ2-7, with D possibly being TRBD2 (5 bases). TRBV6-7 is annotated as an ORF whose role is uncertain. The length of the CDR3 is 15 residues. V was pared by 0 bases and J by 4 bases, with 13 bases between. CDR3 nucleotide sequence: TGTGCCAGCAGTTACTCGGCCGCAGCGGAATACGAGCAGTACTTC. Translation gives CASSYSAAAEYEQYF.

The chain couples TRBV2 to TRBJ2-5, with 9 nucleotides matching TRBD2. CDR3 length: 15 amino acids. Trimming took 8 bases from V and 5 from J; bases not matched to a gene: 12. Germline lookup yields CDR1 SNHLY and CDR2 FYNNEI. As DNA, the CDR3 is TGTGCCAGCTCCGAGACTAGCGGCACTGGTGAGACCCAGTACTTC. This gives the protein CASSETSGTGETQYF.

The chain's CDR3 is CASSSGTGGDEQFF. CDR3 coding DNA: TGTGCCAGCTCGTCAGGGACAGGGGGCGATGAGCAGTTCTTC. This chain uses TRBV18 with TRBJ2-1, with 12 bases lining up with TRBD1. Germline-derived CDR1 and CDR2 are KGHSH and LQKENI. V lost 6 bases, J lost 8 bases, and 5 bases stayed unmatched. This CDR3 has 14 residues.

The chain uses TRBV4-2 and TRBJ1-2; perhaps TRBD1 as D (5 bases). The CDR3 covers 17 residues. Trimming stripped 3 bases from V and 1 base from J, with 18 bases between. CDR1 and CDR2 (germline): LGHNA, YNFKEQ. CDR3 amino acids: CASSQDPAGTGNYGYTF. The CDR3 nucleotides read TGTGCCAGCAGCCAGGATCCAGCCGGGACTGGTAACTATGGCTACACCTTC.

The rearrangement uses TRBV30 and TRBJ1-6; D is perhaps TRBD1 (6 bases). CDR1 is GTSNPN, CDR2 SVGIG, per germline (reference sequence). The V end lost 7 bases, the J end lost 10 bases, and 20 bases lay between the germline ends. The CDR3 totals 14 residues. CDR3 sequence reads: CASTNTGLGSPLHF. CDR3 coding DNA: TGTGCCTCTACCAATACAGGGCTGGGGTCACCCCTCCACTTT.

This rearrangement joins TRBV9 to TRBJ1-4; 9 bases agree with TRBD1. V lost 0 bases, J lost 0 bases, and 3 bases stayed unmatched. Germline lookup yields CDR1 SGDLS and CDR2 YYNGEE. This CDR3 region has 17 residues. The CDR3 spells CASSVARTGATNEKLFF. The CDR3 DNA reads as TGTGCCAGCAGCGTAGCCCGGACAGGGGCAACTAATGAAAAACTGTTTTTT.

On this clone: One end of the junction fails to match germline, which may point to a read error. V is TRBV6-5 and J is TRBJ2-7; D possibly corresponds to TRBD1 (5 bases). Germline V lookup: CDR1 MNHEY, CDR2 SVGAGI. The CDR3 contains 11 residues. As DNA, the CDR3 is TGTGCCAGCAGTTATCAGGGCCTCTTTATCTTC. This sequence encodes CASSYQGLFIF.

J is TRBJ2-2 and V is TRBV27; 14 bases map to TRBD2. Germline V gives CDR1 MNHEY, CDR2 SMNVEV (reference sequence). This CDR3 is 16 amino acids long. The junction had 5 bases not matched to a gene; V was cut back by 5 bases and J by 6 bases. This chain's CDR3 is CASSLMTSGGAGELFF. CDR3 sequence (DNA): TGTGCCAGCAGTCTAATGACTAGCGGGGGGGCCGGGGAGCTGTTTTTT.